These 24 T cell receptor beta chains were all obtained from the same sample, sequenced in a study of Ad26.COV2.S vaccination and SARS-CoV-2 variants. Treatment denoted: around 19 received Ad26.COV2.S at low or high dose, single or two shots; roughly five received placebo; per-sample allocation not given. Collection of the samples took place on day 63 after the first injection of vaccine or placebo. The method was immunoSEQ multiplex PCR; TCRdb's version includes in-frame clones alone and lacks a portion of them. The sample contains about 680,000 clones, more than 80% of which appear only once. This material consisted of peripheral blood, taken in a trial of Ad26.COV2.S vaccine versus placebo. The origin of the receptors is a person between 18 and 60 years old who received the Ad26.COV2.S COVID-19 vaccine or a placebo.

The V gene is TRBV15, the J gene TRBJ2-4, with D perhaps matching TRBD1 or TRBD2 (6 bases each). Germline CDR1 LNHNV, CDR2 YYDKDF (reference sequence). Trimming cost V 0 bases and J 9 bases, with 12 bases left between them. CDR3 length: 14 residues. The CDR3 protein is CATSRERDIGIQYF. The CDR3 coding sequence is TGTGCCACCAGCAGAGAGCGGGACATCGGCATTCAGTACTTC.

This chain connects TRBV6-6 to TRBJ1-1; weak D call: TRBD1 (5 bases). Germline V gene lookup returns CDR1 MNHNY and CDR2 SVGAGI (reference sequence). The V end lost 7 bases, the J end lost 2 bases, and 8 bases lay between the germline ends. This CDR3 comprises 12 residues. CDR3 amino acids: CASKGYNTEAFF. For the CDR3, the DNA is TGTGCCAGCAAGGGGTATAACACTGAAGCTTTCTTT.

The gene calls are TRBV30 and TRBJ1-5, with D unclear. The CDR3 is 13 residues long. CDR1 is GTSNPN and CDR2 is SVGIG in the germline V gene (reference sequence). Trimming pared 3 bases from V and 0 bases from J, leaving 6 bases between. This CDR3 is CAWRDNSNQPQHF. CDR3 sequence (DNA): TGTGCCTGGAGAGATAATAGCAATCAGCCCCAGCATTTT. Full variable domain (outside the CDR3, taken from reference TRBV30 and TRBJ1-5): SQTIHQWPATLVQPVGSPLSLECTVEGTSNPNLYWYRQAAGRGLQLLFYSVGIGQISSEVPQNLSASRPQDRQFILSSKKLLLSDSGFYLCAWRDNSNQPQHFGDGTRLSIL.

The rearrangement links TRBV6-2 or TRBV6-3 to TRBJ2-7; maybe TRBD1 (6 bases). Germline CDR1 is MNHEY and CDR2 is SVGEGT. V lost 6 bases to trimming and J lost 2 bases, with 17 bases between them. The CDR3 has 15 residues. The CDR3: CASSLPLDSAYEQYF. The CDR3 nucleotides read TGTGCCAGCAGCCTTCCGTTGGACAGCGCCTACGAGCAGTACTTC.

This chain uses TRBV4-2 with TRBJ2-4; tentative D call: TRBD2 (5 bases). The CDR3 is made up of 14 amino acids. V lost 0 bases to trimming and J lost 8 bases, with 11 bases between them. CDR1 LGHNA and CDR2 YNFKEQ come from the germline V gene. The CDR3 here is CASSQERVKDIQYF. Here the CDR3 DNA reads TGTGCCAGCAGCCAAGAGCGGGTCAAGGACATTCAGTACTTC.

A word on this clone: Other nucleotide sequences from this sample produce the same CDR3. V gene TRBV2 combines with J gene TRBJ2-1, with 12 bases aligning to TRBD2. V lost 4 bases to trimming and J lost 7 bases; unmatched junction nucleotides: 2. Germline CDR1 is SNHLY and CDR2 is FYNNEI. The CDR3 extends over 14 amino acids. The CDR3 region has the DNA TGTGCCAGCAGTGGACTAGCGGGAGCTAATGAGCAGTTCTTC. Amino acids: CASSGLAGANEQFF.

The chain is built from TRBV7-9 and TRBJ2-7, with D possibly being TRBD2 (5 bases). CDR1 is SEHNR and CDR2 is FQNEAQ in the germline V gene (reference sequence). The CDR3 consists of 13 residues. Trimming shortened V by 5 bases and J by 6 bases, and 14 bases separated the two germline ends. As DNA, the CDR3 is TGTGCCAGCAGCCCTGGAGGAGGTACCGAGCAGTACTTC. Translating it yields CASSPGGGTEQYF.

The J gene is TRBJ1-6, the V gene TRBV6-5, with 7 bases fitting TRBD1. The germline V gene encodes CDR1 MNHEY and CDR2 SVGAGI. V shed 6 bases and J 4 bases; nucleotides not matched to a gene: 3. The CDR3 sequence is 14 residues long. CDR3 DNA: TGTGCCAGCAGCCCGGGACAGTATAATTCACCCCTCCACTTT. Translation gives CASSPGQYNSPLHF.

In its sample, this clone was seen once. The chain joins TRBV9 to TRBJ1-4; D call uncertain. CDR3 size: 13 residues. V lost 0 bases and J lost 12, with 12 bases in between. CDR1 and CDR2 from the germline V gene are SGDLS and YYNGEE. DNA for the CDR3: TGTGCCAGCAGCGTAGCTCCCAGGAGGGAACTGTTTTTT. This translates into CASSVAPRRELFF.

The chain carries TRBV18 and TRBJ2-5; D uncertain. Germline V gene data show CDR1 as KGHSH and CDR2 as LQKENI. Trimming left V 0 bases short and J 3 bases short, with 5 bases between. This CDR3 is 13 amino acids long. Written as DNA, the CDR3 is TGTGCCAGCTCACCACCTATGGAAGAGACCCAGTACTTC. This encodes CASSPPMEETQYF.

The table lists this clone with a count of one. This chain connects TRBV10-2 to TRBJ2-3; D is possibly TRBD1 (5 bases). The V gene's germline CDR1 is WSHSY and CDR2 SAAADI. The CDR3 runs 16 residues. V gave up 6 bases and J gave up 1 base, with 17 bases separating them. The CDR3 loop reads CASRDSQGLRTDTQYF. CDR3 DNA: TGCGCCAGCAGGGATTCGCAGGGTCTTCGCACAGATACGCAGTATTTT.

This clone is a singleton in its sample. This rearrangement joins TRBV5-1 to TRBJ2-1; D remains ambiguous. Trimming left V 4 bases short and J 5 bases short, with 19 bases between. This CDR3 has 16 amino acids. CDR1 is SGHRS, CDR2 YFSETQ, per germline. CDR3 nucleotides: TGCGCCAGCAGCCCAGGCCGGGCACCGAAAGACAATGAGCAGTTCTTC. Its protein is CASSPGRAPKDNEQFF.

Comments on this clone: This specimen includes other DNA sequences encoding the same CDR3. The rearrangement links TRBV3-1 (or the pseudogene TRBV3-2) to TRBJ1-4; no reliable D call. Trimming took 4 bases from V and 7 from J, leaving 7 bases between them. Germline assignment: CDR1 LGHDT and CDR2 YNNKEL (reference sequence). The length of the CDR3 is 12 residues. The CDR3 sequence: CASSRLGEKLFF. The CDR3 region has the DNA TGTGCCAGCAGCCGCCTGGGTGAAAAACTGTTTTTT.

The genes are TRBV16 and TRBJ2-7, with D perhaps matching TRBD1 or TRBD2 (5 bases each). Trimming took 2 bases from V and 6 from J, leaving 8 bases between them. The CDR3 loop spans 12 amino acids. Germline V gene data show CDR1 as KGHSY and CDR2 as FQNENV. CDR3 sequence reads: CASSQRGPEQYF. The CDR3 DNA follows: TGTGCCAGCAGCCAACGGGGACCCGAGCAGTACTTC.

The V and J genes are TRBV19 and TRBJ1-3, with D hard to call. Germline V gene data show CDR1 as LNHDA and CDR2 as SQIVND (reference sequence). V lost 8 bases to trimming and J lost 5 bases, with 16 bases between them. The CDR3 runs to 14 residues. DNA for the CDR3: TGTGCCAGTGCCCCGGACGCCTTAAGAAACACCATATATTTT. This codes for CASAPDALRNTIYF.

The chain combines TRBV2 with TRBJ2-2; possibly TRBD1 for D (6 bases). Trimming left V 8 bases short and J 4 bases short, with 20 bases between. Germline V gives CDR1 SNHLY, CDR2 FYNNEI. The CDR3 extends over 16 amino acids. Here the CDR3 reads CASGWGPERGTGELFF. The CDR3, as DNA: TGTGCCAGCGGCTGGGGGCCAGAAAGGGGCACCGGGGAGCTGTTTTTT.

This chain joins TRBV7-3 and TRBJ2-2; tentatively, D is TRBD2 (6 bases). This CDR3 spans 14 amino acids. Trimming took 5 bases from V and 4 from J, leaving 11 bases between them. Germline V gene sequence: CDR1 SGHTA, CDR2 FQGTGA. CDR3 bases: TGTGCCAGCAGCCCGGGGGTGAGCACCGGGGAGCTGTTTTTT. This encodes CASSPGVSTGELFF.

The chain couples TRBV25-1 to TRBJ1-4; the D gene is possibly TRBD1 (6 bases). The germline CDR1 and CDR2 sequences are MGHDK and SYGVNS. The V end lost 6 bases, the J end lost 8 bases, and 16 bases lay between the germline ends. This CDR3 spans 14 amino acids. The CDR3 sequence is CASRNQGKNEKLFF. CDR3 sequence (DNA): TGTGCCAGCAGAAATCAGGGGAAAAACGAAAAACTGTTTTTT.

This clone appeared a single time. The V call is TRBV1, the J call TRBJ2-7; TRBD2 reflects the table's D call only, with no check against the DNA. TRBV1 is deemed a pseudogene. This CDR3 region has 17 residues. The CDR3 region has the DNA TGCACCAGCAGCCAACTATATCGGAGTCCGCCGGACTACGAGCAGTACTTC. Protein sequence: CTSSQLYRSPPDYEQYF.

This sequence joins TRBV30 and TRBJ1-3; D unresolved. The V end was cut by 3 bases, the J end by 2 bases, with 11 bases between. This CDR3 spans 14 amino acids. The germline V gene has CDR1 GTSNPN and CDR2 SVGIG (reference sequence). The CDR3 DNA reads TGTGCCTGGAGCGGCCAGCATACTGGAAACACCATATATTTT. It specifies CAWSGQHTGNTIYF.

The chain has TRBV18 and TRBJ2-1; possibly TRBD1 for D (6 bases). V was trimmed by 2 bases and J by 6 bases, leaving 14 bases between them. Per the germline V gene, CDR1 is KGHSH and CDR2 is LQKENI. CDR3 length: 15 residues. The CDR3 reads CASSPGQTGRNEQFF. The CDR3 DNA is TGTGCCAGCTCACCAGGACAGACGGGTCGCAATGAGCAGTTCTTC.

The V call is TRBV10-3, the J call TRBJ2-3; D gene uncertain. V was clipped by 2 bases and J by 0 bases, with 9 bases between them. The CDR3 consists of 15 residues. CDR1 and CDR2 from the germline V gene are ENHRY and SYGVKD. DNA for the CDR3: TGTGCCATCAGTGAGGGGGTGGGAAGCACAGATACGCAGTATTTT. Amino acid sequence: CAISEGVGSTDTQYF.

This rearrangement joins TRBV7-2 to TRBJ2-7; 7 nucleotides match TRBD1. CDR1 and CDR2 from the germline V gene are SGHTA and FQGNSA. V lost 1 base and J lost 1; bases outside the gene matches: 7. This CDR3 has 16 amino acids. For the CDR3, the DNA is TGTGCCAGCAGCTTAGAGACAGGGACCCCGTCCTACGAGCAGTACTTC. Translation: CASSLETGTPSYEQYF.

The V and J genes are TRBV5-1 and TRBJ2-7; 11 bases map to TRBD2. Germline CDR1 is SGHRS and CDR2 is YFSETQ. The CDR3 spans 15 residues. The trim removed 4 bases at V and 3 bases at J, leaving 6 bases unmatched. The CDR3 region is CASSREGTSGYEQYF. The CDR3 nucleotides are TGCGCCAGCAGCAGAGAAGGGACTAGCGGCTACGAGCAGTACTTC.